The rows below give T cell receptor beta chains drawn from one sample of a study of cytomegalovirus exposure and HLA in healthy donors. Assay used: immunoSEQ multiplex PCR; TCRdb lists only in-frame clones, some missing. The profile shows about 220,000 clones, over 80% of them singletons. Input material: PBMCs. The source is a boy under 10 years old in good health and CMV-seronegative. CDR3s include the opening cysteine and the closing phenylalanine or tryptophan.

CDR3: CASSSSRTGGAYEQYF; J: TRBJ2-7; V: TRBV7-6
CDR3: CATSSQPGGAYEQYF; J: TRBJ2-7; V: TRBV15
CDR3: CASSLGGHPNTGELFF; J: TRBJ2-2; V: TRBV11-1
CDR3: CASSLYGQGYQPQHF; J: TRBJ1-5; V: TRBV5-8
CDR3: CASSYAENTEAFF; J: TRBJ1-1; V: TRBV6-5
CDR3: CASSRHRVLYNEQFF; J: TRBJ2-1; V: TRBV7-8
CDR3: CSVGGSSYEQYF; J: TRBJ2-7; V: TRBV29-1
CDR3: CAWGDRTGEQYF; J: TRBJ2-7; V: TRBV30
CDR3: CASSTGTVSYEQYF; J: TRBJ2-7; V: TRBV21-1
CDR3: CASSVRGSYF; J: TRBJ2-7; V: TRBV9
CDR3: CASSPTQTGGYGYTF; J: TRBJ1-2; V: TRBV5-1
CDR3: CASSEGAGGSSYEQYF; J: TRBJ2-7; V: TRBV6-1
CDR3: CASSARQGGRYGYTF; J: TRBJ1-2; V: TRBV9
CDR3: CASSSQGGEQYF; J: TRBJ2-7; V: TRBV5-4
CDR3: CASSYEAGAMYTEAFF; J: TRBJ1-1; V: TRBV6-5
CDR3: CSSSLDPSAGGTDTQYF; J: TRBJ2-3; V: TRBV7-9
CDR3: CASSSRLQGSYEQYF; J: TRBJ2-7; V: TRBV28
CDR3: CASSLTGDRSHTEAFF; J: TRBJ1-1; V: TRBV7-2
CDR3: CASTPGGITDTQYF; J: TRBJ2-3; V: TRBV19
CDR3: CSASLLNEQFF; J: TRBJ2-1; V: TRBV20-1
CDR3: CASSLGRDRGTDTQYF; J: TRBJ2-3; V: TRBV7-9
CDR3: CASSSRPGQLNTEAFF; J: TRBJ1-1; V: TRBV19
CDR3: CASSPGQDQTEAFF; J: TRBJ1-1; V: TRBV5-6
CDR3: CASSAQQNQPQHF; J: TRBJ1-5; V: TRBV6-5
CDR3: CASSLVGLANEQFF; J: TRBJ2-1; V: TRBV11-3
CDR3: CAWRSGGGETQYF; J: TRBJ2-5; V: TRBV30
CDR3: CASSQVAGLTDTQYF; J: TRBJ2-3; V: TRBV4-1
CDR3: CASSLSGRGGSPLHF; J: TRBJ1-6; V: TRBV27
CDR3: CASSLHSANYGYTF; J: TRBJ1-2; V: TRBV14
CDR3: CASSMGQGDTEAFF; J: TRBJ1-1; V: TRBV19
CDR3: CASSDATRGPSGANVLTF; J: TRBJ2-6; V: TRBV13
CDR3: CASSMGGGAGGNTQYF; J: TRBJ2-3; V: TRBV5-4
CDR3: CASSFGGRANEQFF; J: TRBJ2-1; V: TRBV7-9
CDR3: CASSPNYEQYF; J: TRBJ2-7; V: TRBV7-8
CDR3: CASSGGGFLDEQFF; J: TRBJ2-1; V: TRBV7-9
CDR3: CASSLSSGRRNEQFF; J: TRBJ2-1; V: TRBV11-2
CDR3: CANYYRVLRYGYTF; J: TRBJ1-2; V: TRBV10-3
CDR3: CASSLSYGRGASEQFF; J: TRBJ2-1; V: TRBV11-3
CDR3: CASSEGRGRFHEQYF; J: TRBJ2-7; V: TRBV19
CDR3: CASIPLGQGITFF; J: TRBJ1-1; V: TRBV11-2
CDR3: CASSPTRSEQYF; J: TRBJ2-7; V: TRBV10-2
CDR3: CASSLGVAENIQYF; J: TRBJ2-4; V: TRBV2
CDR3: CASSRQGNQEAQYF; J: TRBJ2-5; V: TRBV18
CDR3: CASSYPPVGATEAFF; J: TRBJ1-1; V: TRBV6-5
CDR3: CASSAMRSEETQYF; J: TRBJ2-5; V: TRBV6-1
CDR3: CASSNTGQVITGELFF; J: TRBJ2-2; V: TRBV2